These 25 T cell receptor beta chains share one sample of origin, sequenced in a study of blood T cell repertoires in COVID-19. The method was immunoSEQ multiplex PCR; TCRdb's version includes in-frame clones alone and lacks a portion of them. The sample includes about 23,000 clones, 88% of them seen just once. The sample was peripheral blood. These receptors were taken from a man aged 70-80 years in a cohort sampled during active COVID-19.

V and J are TRBV24-1 and TRBJ1-5; the match to TRBD1 covers 7 bases. V shed 4 bases, J shed 2 bases, and the junction held 7 bases outside the gene matches. Germline CDR1 is KGHDR and CDR2 is SFDVKD. CDR3 length: 16 residues. The CDR3: CATSEAGGKRNQPQHF. CDR3 nucleotide sequence: TGTGCCACCAGTGAAGCAGGGGGTAAGCGCAATCAGCCCCAGCATTTT.

The rearrangement joins TRBV30 to TRBJ1-2, with 7 nucleotides matching TRBD1. CDR1 GTSNPN and CDR2 SVGIG come from the germline V gene (reference sequence). V gave up 5 bases and J gave up 3 bases; unmatched junction bases: 6. The CDR3 sequence is 13 residues long. CDR3 loop: CAWDHRGDYGYTF. The CDR3, as DNA: TGTGCCTGGGACCACAGGGGAGACTATGGCTACACCTTC.

The chain combines TRBV5-1 with TRBJ2-7, with a possible D match to TRBD2 (6 bases). Per the germline V gene, CDR1 is SGHRS and CDR2 is YFSETQ. The CDR3 contains 16 residues. The V gene lost 1 base and the J gene lost 0 bases, with 14 bases spanning the gap. This chain's CDR3 is CASSLPDYSSSYEQYF. CDR3 nucleotide sequence: TGCGCCAGCAGCTTGCCGGACTATTCAAGCTCCTACGAGCAGTACTTC.

The chain is built from TRBV11-2 and TRBJ2-3; tentatively, D is TRBD2 (5 bases). Per germline, CDR1 SGHAT and CDR2 FQNNGV. Trimming pared 7 bases from V and 3 bases from J, leaving 11 bases between. The CDR3 runs 13 residues. The CDR3 bases are TGTGCCAGCACCCGGGGTAGTACAGATACGCAGTATTTT. Residues: CASTRGSTDTQYF.

J is TRBJ1-3 and V is TRBV2, with 7 bases matching TRBD1. CDR1 and CDR2 (germline): SNHLY, FYNNEI. The junction had 7 bases not matched to a gene; V was cut back by 6 bases and J by 2 bases. This CDR3 has 15 amino acids. The CDR3 sequence is CASREQGKTGNTIYF. The CDR3 nucleotides read TGTGCCAGCAGAGAACAGGGGAAGACTGGAAACACCATATATTTT.

The rearrangement joins TRBV7-9 to TRBJ2-7; the match to TRBD1 covers 9 bases. The CDR3 runs to 16 residues. V was pared by 1 base and J by 5 bases, with 9 bases of the junction left unmatched. From germline, CDR1 is SEHNR and CDR2 FQNEAQ (reference sequence). The CDR3 reads CASSLDPGQGSDEQYF. CDR3 sequence (DNA): TGTGCCAGCAGCTTAGATCCAGGACAGGGGTCCGACGAGCAGTACTTC. Complete variable domain (other parts from reference TRBV7-9 and TRBJ2-7): DTGVSQNPRHKITKRGQNVTFRCDPISEHNRLYWYRQTLGQGPEFLTYFQNEAQLEKSRLLSDRFSAERPKGSFSTLEIQRTEQGDSAMYLCASSLDPGQGSDEQYFGPGTRLTVT.

On this clone itself: The junction departs from germline at one end; a sequencing error may be responsible. V is TRBV11-2 and J is TRBJ2-3; D remains ambiguous. Germline CDR1 is SGHAT and CDR2 is FQNNGV. This CDR3 has 10 residues. For the CDR3, the DNA is TGTGCCAGCAGTTCAGTTGTCCGTTACTTT. This gives the protein CASSSVVRYF.

This clone has only one observation. The chain has TRBV3-1 (or the pseudogene TRBV3-2) and TRBJ1-2, with 8 nucleotides matching TRBD1. V dropped 1 base and J dropped 4; count of bases not matched to a gene: 5. CDR3 length: 15 residues. Germline V gives CDR1 LGHDT, CDR2 YNNKEL (reference sequence). This chain's CDR3 is CASSQGTGMGYGYTF. CDR3 sequence (DNA): TGTGCCAGCAGCCAAGGGACAGGGATGGGCTATGGCTACACCTTC.

CDR3 coding DNA: TGTGCCAGTAGTACGGGACTAGCGGGAGGTATAGAGACCCAGTACTTC. It is translated as CASSTGLAGGIETQYF. The chain links TRBV19 to TRBJ2-5, with 15 bases identical to TRBD2. The trim removed 4 bases at V and 4 bases at J, leaving 4 bases unmatched. Per germline, CDR1 LNHDA and CDR2 SQIVND (reference sequence). There are 16 residues in the CDR3.

The chain is built from TRBV19 and TRBJ2-1, with 11 bases lining up with TRBD1. V lost 4 bases, J lost 4 bases, and 6 bases stayed unmatched. The CDR3 is 16 residues long. Germline V CDR1 and CDR2: LNHDA, SQIVND (reference sequence). The CDR3: CASSRTGGALYNEQFF. The CDR3 coding sequence is TGTGCCAGTAGTAGGACAGGGGGCGCTTTATACAATGAGCAGTTCTTC.

The chain links TRBV14 to TRBJ2-1; 7 nucleotides agree with TRBD1. The CDR3 is 16 amino acids. The V gene end was trimmed by 0 bases and the J gene end by 8 bases; junction bases not matched to a gene: 10. CDR1 and CDR2 (germline): SGHDN, FVKESK. CDR3 nucleotide sequence: TGTGCCAGCAGCCAAGATGTAGACAGGGCAAGGGATGAGCAGTTCTTC. The encoded protein is CASSQDVDRARDEQFF.

CDR3 in amino acids: CASSLVGQVWRDTQYF. For the CDR3, the DNA is TGTGCCAGCAGCTTGGTGGGACAGGTCTGGAGAGATACGCAGTATTTT. The chain has TRBV7-2 and TRBJ2-3; TRBD1 matches 8 bases. In germline, CDR1 is SGHTA, CDR2 FQGNSA. The CDR3 sequence is 16 residues long. Trimming cost V 3 bases and J 5 bases; bases outside gene matches: 10.

The chain has TRBV7-2 and TRBJ2-5, with a possible D match to TRBD2 (5 bases). V lost 3 bases and J lost 2, with 7 bases in between. The CDR3 spans 13 residues. CDR1 SGHTA and CDR2 FQGNSA come from the germline V gene. The CDR3 bases are TGTGCCAGCAGCTTGGGAGTACAAGAGACCCAGTACTTC. It yields the protein CASSLGVQETQYF. The whole variable domain, remainder taken from reference TRBV7-2 and TRBJ2-5, is GAGVSQSPSNKVTEKGKDVELRCDPISGHTALYWYRQSLGQGLEFLIYFQGNSAPDKSGLPSDRFSAERTGGSVSTLTIQRTQQEDSAVYLCASSLGVQETQYFGPGTRLLVL.

This clone was observed a single time. A junction end diverges from the germline sequence, so it may reflect a read error. The rearrangement links TRBV28 to TRBJ2-1, with a tentative D call TRBD2 (6 bases). Germline V gene sequence: CDR1 MDHEN, CDR2 SYDVKM. This CDR3 has 15 residues. The CDR3 nucleotides read TGTGCCAGCAGGTCGCCTAAGGGACTTTCCGGACCCCGGGTCTTC. This translates into CASRSPKGLSGPRVF.

This rearrangement joins TRBV29-1 to TRBJ1-2, with 8 nucleotides matching TRBD1. CDR3 size: 13 residues. Germline lookup yields CDR1 SQVTM and CDR2 ANQGSEA. Trimming cost V 4 bases and J 4 bases; bases outside gene matches: 5. The CDR3 reads CSVVGQGFYGYTF. The DNA of the CDR3 is TGCAGCGTTGTCGGACAGGGCTTCTATGGCTACACCTTC.

The gene calls are TRBV6-5 and TRBJ1-1; the D gene is possibly TRBD1 (6 bases). The V gene lost 6 bases and the J gene lost 2 bases, with 10 bases spanning the gap. The CDR3 runs to 13 residues. Germline loops: CDR1 MNHEY, CDR2 SVGAGI. The CDR3 loop reads CASSLDSNTEAFF. For the CDR3, the DNA is TGTGCCAGCAGCCTGGACAGCAACACTGAAGCTTTCTTT.

This clone showed up just a few times. The rearrangement joins TRBV28 to TRBJ1-6; perhaps TRBD1 as D (5 bases). CDR3 length: 16 residues. Per germline, CDR1 MDHEN and CDR2 SYDVKM. Trimming took 1 base from V and 9 from J, leaving 16 bases between them. CDR3 protein: CASSLYDSTEASPLHF. The CDR3 bases are TGTGCCAGCAGTTTATACGACAGCACAGAGGCTTCACCCCTCCACTTT.

This CDR3 is CASSLAGDPTYEQYF. CDR3 nucleotide sequence: TGTGCCAGCTCATTAGCGGGAGACCCTACCTACGAGCAGTACTTC. This chain joins TRBV18 and TRBJ2-7, with 9 bases identical to TRBD2. With 5 bases clipped from V and 2 bases from J, the junction kept 7 bases outside the gene matches. The CDR3 contains 15 residues. Germline V gene data show CDR1 as KGHSH and CDR2 as LQKENI.

The chain joins TRBV4-1 to TRBJ2-5; D gene uncertain. Trimming pared 4 bases from V and 5 bases from J, leaving 11 bases between. Germline CDR1 reads MGHRA; CDR2 reads YSYEKL. The CDR3 is 13 amino acids. CDR3 sequence (DNA): TGCGCCAGCAGCCGGTCGGGTTTGGAGACCCAGTACTTC. It codes for CASSRSGLETQYF.

The chain has TRBV6-6 and TRBJ1-3; 9 nucleotides agree with TRBD1. This CDR3 comprises 13 residues. Germline lookup yields CDR1 MNHNY and CDR2 SVGAGI (reference sequence). Trimming at V came to 8 bases and at J to 4 bases, leaving 3 bases not matched to a gene. CDR3 sequence (DNA): TGTGCCAGCTGGACAGGGGCCGGAAACACCATATATTTT. As protein: CASWTGAGNTIYF.

In DNA, the CDR3 is TGTGCCACCAGTCCGACAGGGACCAGGAATGAGCAGTTCTTC. Translation gives CATSPTGTRNEQFF. The gene calls are TRBV24-1 and TRBJ2-1; 7 bases align to TRBD1. Germline assignment: CDR1 KGHDR and CDR2 SFDVKD. The CDR3 sequence is 14 residues long. With V trimmed by 6 bases and J by 7 bases, 8 bases remained unmatched.

The rearrangement joins TRBV5-4 to TRBJ2-5, with TRBD2 matching 12 bases. V lost 4 bases to trimming and J lost 5 bases; unmatched junction nucleotides: 9. Germline V lookup: CDR1 SGHNT, CDR2 YYREEE (reference sequence). This CDR3 region has 16 residues. The CDR3 here is CASSMASGRARETQYF. CDR3 DNA sequence: TGTGCCAGCAGCATGGCTAGCGGGAGGGCCAGGGAGACCCAGTACTTC.

V usage is TRBV2 and J usage is TRBJ2-3, with D unclear. The CDR3 contains 15 residues. The germline V and J ends were trimmed by 2 bases and 1 base, with 10 bases remaining between them. Germline CDR1 is SNHLY and CDR2 is FYNNEI. The CDR3 bases are TGTGCCAGCAGTGAACCCTGGGCAGGCACAGATACGCAGTATTTT. It yields the protein CASSEPWAGTDTQYF.

In DNA, the CDR3 is TGTGCCAGCAGCCCTAAGGGGTCCCTAACAGATACGCAGTATTTT. Translation gives CASSPKGSLTDTQYF. V usage is TRBV14 and J usage is TRBJ2-3, with D possibly matching TRBD1 (5 bases). The CDR3 has 15 amino acids. With 4 bases removed from V and 3 bases from J, the gap between germline ends came to 14 bases. The germline gives CDR1 SGHDN, CDR2 FVKESK.

The gene calls are TRBV15 and TRBJ1-5; D not resolved. From germline, CDR1 is LNHNV and CDR2 YYDKDF (reference sequence). The CDR3 is 15 residues long. Between the trimmed V and J ends, which lost 3 bases and 0 bases, there was a span of 9 bases. The CDR3 spells CATSSAEASNQPQHF. The CDR3 bases are TGTGCCACCAGCAGCGCGGAAGCTAGCAATCAGCCCCAGCATTTT.